These 27 T cell receptor beta chains originate from one sample sequenced in a study of control samples from healthy donors and cancer patients. Measured with immunoSEQ multiplex PCR; TCRdb has only the in-frame clones, and not every one. The profile shows over 85,000 clones, under 95% of them singletons. The sample comprised blood. The receptors here all came from a woman under 30 in good health.

V gene TRBV30 combines with J gene TRBJ2-6; no reliable D call. Germline CDR1 is GTSNPN and CDR2 is SVGIG (reference sequence). The CDR3 is 18 residues long. Trimming took 1 base from V and 0 from J, leaving 16 bases between them. CDR3 bases: TGTGCCTGGAGTGAATTAGGTGCCCCCGGCTCTGGGGCCAACGTCCTGACTTTC. Its translation is CAWSELGAPGSGANVLTF.

This rearrangement joins TRBV10-2 to TRBJ1-5; D is unclear. Germline loops: CDR1 WSHSY, CDR2 SAAADI. The CDR3 covers 16 residues. The V end lost 4 bases, the J end lost 2 bases, and 15 bases lay between the germline ends. The CDR3 DNA reads TGCGCCAGCAGTGCCTTTCTAGCCCGTGGCAATCAGCCCCAGCATTTT. It translates to CASSAFLARGNQPQHF.

This chain links TRBV5-6 with TRBJ2-5, with D uncertain. Germline CDR1 and CDR2: SGHDT and YYEEEE. The CDR3 runs to 13 residues. Trimming cost V 0 bases and J 5 bases, with 8 bases left between them. The CDR3 DNA reads TGTGCCAGCAGCTTGGAAAGGGCCGAGACCCAGTACTTC. This sequence encodes CASSLERAETQYF.

This clone was observed a single time. This chain uses TRBV7-9 with TRBJ2-7; TRBD1 or TRBD2 may be the D gene (5 bases each). The CDR3 consists of 12 residues. The V end lost 4 bases, the J end lost 6 bases, and 10 bases lay between the germline ends. Germline CDR1 is SEHNR and CDR2 is FQNEAQ (reference sequence). The CDR3 is CASSSGTSEQYF. In DNA, the CDR3 is TGTGCCAGCAGCTCCGGGACCTCCGAGCAGTACTTC.

The CDR3 DNA follows: TGTGCCAGCAGTTACTCGAGACAGGCGTCAGATACGCAGTATTTT. Its protein product is CASSYSRQASDTQYF. V is TRBV6-5 and J is TRBJ2-3; D is perhaps TRBD1 (6 bases). From germline, CDR1 is MNHEY and CDR2 SVGAGI. V lost 0 bases, J lost 4 bases, and 11 bases lay in between. The CDR3 is 15 amino acids.

V and J are TRBV12-2 and TRBJ1-2; the tabulated D call, TRBD1, remains unverified against the DNA. TRBV12-2 is assigned pseudogene status. The CDR3 is made up of 13 amino acids. The CDR3: CASRLTGDYGYTF. CDR3 coding DNA: TGTGCAAGTCGCTTGACAGGAGACTATGGCTACACCTTC.

The chain joins TRBV27 to TRBJ1-1, with D perhaps TRBD1 (5 bases). The CDR3 loop spans 14 amino acids. The germline V and J ends were trimmed by 2 bases and 6 bases, with 13 bases remaining between them. The germline gives CDR1 MNHEY, CDR2 SMNVEV (reference sequence). The CDR3 region is CASSLISRGSEAFF. The CDR3 DNA sequence: TGTGCCAGCAGTTTAATATCAAGGGGATCTGAAGCTTTCTTT.

V gene TRBV5-1 combines with J gene TRBJ2-3, with D hard to call. The CDR3 is 14 residues long. Germline V gene data show CDR1 as SGHRS and CDR2 as YFSETQ. V shed 2 bases and J shed 3 bases, with 10 bases lying between them. CDR3 bases: TGCGCCAGCAGCTTCGAGGCCTCGACAGATACGCAGTATTTT. It yields the protein CASSFEASTDTQYF.

This clone was detected once. The V call is TRBV2, the J call TRBJ2-7; 8 bases fit TRBD1. J lost 3 bases, V lost 4 bases, and 5 bases had no gene match. Germline loops: CDR1 SNHLY, CDR2 FYNNEI. This CDR3 region has 14 residues. DNA of the CDR3: TGTGCCAGCAGTGTGTGGACAGGGAACTACGAGCAGTACTTC. Protein: CASSVWTGNYEQYF. The entire variable domain, with the rest obtained from reference TRBV2 and TRBJ2-7, is as follows: EPEVTQTPSHQVTQMGQEVILRCVPISNHLYFYWYRQILGQKVEFLVSFYNNEISEKSEIFDDQFSVERPDGSNFTLKIRSTKLEDSAMYFCASSVWTGNYEQYFGPGTRLTVT.

This chain links TRBV12-3 or TRBV12-4 with TRBJ2-1, with a weak D call TRBD1 (6 bases). Trimming pared 3 bases from V and 6 bases from J, leaving 9 bases between. This CDR3 is 13 amino acids long. The CDR3 DNA reads TGTGCCAGCAGTTTTGGACAGTTCAATGAGCAGTTCTTC. As protein: CASSFGQFNEQFF.

CDR3: CATSEQGGWRPQHF. CDR3 DNA sequence: TGTGCCACCAGTGAACAGGGGGGGTGGAGGCCCCAGCATTTT. The chain links TRBV24-1 to TRBJ1-5, with 8 nucleotides matching TRBD1. V dropped 4 bases and J dropped 9; count of bases not matched to a gene: 7. The CDR3 covers 14 residues. Germline CDR1 and CDR2: KGHDR and SFDVKD.

The CDR3 spells CACHSRQGGYNEQFF. CDR3 nucleotides: TGTGCCTGTCATTCCCGACAGGGGGGGTACAATGAGCAGTTCTTC. The chain links TRBV30 to TRBJ2-1, with 9 positions matching TRBD1. Unmatched junction bases numbered 10, after V lost 6 bases and J lost 4 bases. This CDR3 contains 15 residues. Per germline, CDR1 GTSNPN and CDR2 SVGIG (reference sequence).

This clone occurred once. The chain couples TRBV6-5 to TRBJ2-5; 8 nucleotides line up with TRBD1. CDR3 length equals 13 residues. CDR1 is MNHEY, CDR2 SVGAGI, per germline. Trimming at V came to 7 bases and at J to 3 bases, leaving 4 bases not matched to a gene. The CDR3 is CASTQGAKETQYF. In DNA, the CDR3 is TGTGCCAGCACCCAGGGGGCGAAAGAGACCCAGTACTTC.

This chain connects TRBV7-9 to TRBJ2-1, with 7 bases that match TRBD1. Losses at the gene ends were 5 bases for V and 7 bases for J; bases not matched to a gene: 8. This CDR3 spans 14 amino acids. Germline loops: CDR1 SEHNR, CDR2 FQNEAQ (reference sequence). The CDR3 region has the DNA TGTGCCAGCAGCCTGACGGACAGGAATAATGAGCAGTTCTTC. It yields the protein CASSLTDRNNEQFF.

The V gene is TRBV4-1, the J gene TRBJ1-5; TRBD1 might be the D (6 bases). CDR3 length equals 14 residues. Looked up from germline, CDR1 is MGHRA and CDR2 is YSYEKL. V was shortened by 4 bases and J by 6 bases, with 13 bases between the two germline ends. The CDR3 reads CASSRSQGPQPQHF. CDR3 in DNA: TGCGCCAGCAGCCGTTCACAGGGACCTCAGCCCCAGCATTTT.

To note about this clone: A junction end diverges from the germline sequence, so it may reflect a read error. The chain links TRBV29-1 to TRBJ2-6; D gene unclear. Germline CDR1 SQVTM, CDR2 ANQGSEA. The CDR3 runs 12 residues. The CDR3 region is CSAEAGANVLTF. The CDR3 DNA is TGCAGCGCTGAAGCTGGGGCCAACGTCCTGACTTTC. The variable domain in full, completed from reference TRBV29-1 and TRBJ2-6, reads SAVISQKPSRDICQRGTSLTIQCQVDSQVTMMFWYRQQPGQSLTLIATANQGSEATYESGFVIDKFPISRPNLTFSTLTVSNMSPEDSSIYLCSAEAGANVLTFGAGSRLTVL.

V is TRBV18 and J is TRBJ2-7; 8 bases line up with TRBD2. Germline CDR1 KGHSH, CDR2 LQKENI. The CDR3 totals 18 residues. The J segment lost 2 bases and the V segment lost 3 bases, leaving 15 bases of the junction unmatched. CDR3 sequence: CASSPWSSGLSTPYEQYF. The CDR3 coding sequence is TGTGCCAGCTCACCCTGGTCTAGCGGGCTTTCTACCCCCTACGAGCAGTACTTC.

The rearrangement uses TRBV3-1 (or the pseudogene TRBV3-2) and TRBJ2-1; D gene unclear. With 4 bases removed from V and 8 bases from J, the gap between germline ends came to 15 bases. The CDR3 length is 14 residues. Germline V gene lookup returns CDR1 LGHDT and CDR2 YNNKEL (reference sequence). The DNA for the CDR3 is TGTGCCAGCAGCCCCCTACTACGCTCCGATGAGCAGTTCTTC. Translated, it gives CASSPLLRSDEQFF.

The chain employs TRBV5-1 and TRBJ2-3; D unresolved. The germline V gene encodes CDR1 SGHRS and CDR2 YFSETQ. The V end lost 5 bases, the J end lost 2 bases, and 12 bases lay between the germline ends. This CDR3 contains 14 residues. The CDR3 DNA reads TGCGCCAGCAGTCCCCTTGGCACCACAGATACGCAGTATTTT. Translating gives CASSPLGTTDTQYF.

The chain combines TRBV4-1 with TRBJ1-4; no definite D call. The V gene lost 5 bases and the J gene lost 7 bases, with 17 bases spanning the gap. CDR1 and CDR2 (germline): MGHRA, YSYEKL. CDR3 length: 15 residues. The CDR3 DNA sequence: TGCGCCAGCAGCAGCTATGAGGGTCGCGGTGAAAAACTGTTTTTT. It yields the protein CASSSYEGRGEKLFF.

J is TRBJ1-1 and V is TRBV5-6; 10 bases fit TRBD1. CDR3 length: 14 amino acids. V lost 4 bases, J lost 4 bases, and 4 bases stayed unmatched. CDR1 SGHDT and CDR2 YYEEEE come from the germline V gene. CDR3 protein: CASSVDRGGTEAFF. DNA of the CDR3: TGTGCCAGCAGCGTGGACAGGGGGGGCACTGAAGCTTTCTTT. Variable domain in full (rest from reference TRBV5-6 and TRBJ1-1): DAGVTQSPTHLIKTRGQQVTLRCSPKSGHDTVSWYQQALGQGPQFIFQYYEEEERQRGNFPDRFSGHQFPNYSSELNVNALLLGDSALYLCASSVDRGGTEAFFGQGTRLTVV.

The chain links TRBV5-4 to TRBJ2-5, with a tentative D call TRBD1 (6 bases). There are 14 residues in the CDR3. The V end was cut by 0 bases, the J end by 5 bases, with 11 bases between. Germline lookup yields CDR1 SGHNT and CDR2 YYREEE (reference sequence). The CDR3 protein is CASSLAQGYETQYF. The CDR3 DNA reads TGTGCCAGCAGCTTGGCTCAGGGGTATGAGACCCAGTACTTC.

The chain recombines TRBV5-4 with TRBJ2-1; 13 bases fit TRBD2. Germline trimming cut 2 bases from V and 7 bases from J; bases unmatched to any gene: 3. The CDR3 extends over 15 amino acids. Germline V gives CDR1 SGHNT, CDR2 YYREEE (reference sequence). CDR3 nucleotide sequence: TGTGCCAGCAGCTTCGGACTAGCGGGAGCTAATGAGCAGTTCTTC. It specifies CASSFGLAGANEQFF.

The chain has TRBV13 and TRBJ2-2; TRBD1 matches 9 bases. The germline gives CDR1 PRHDT, CDR2 FYEKMQ (reference sequence). V lost 3 bases, J lost 1 base, and 3 bases stayed unmatched. This CDR3 comprises 16 residues. The chain's CDR3 is CASSLGQGVNTGELFF. DNA for the CDR3: TGTGCCAGCAGCTTGGGACAGGGCGTGAACACCGGGGAGCTGTTTTTT.

The rearrangement links TRBV30 to TRBJ1-2; 7 bases line up with TRBD1. The germline V gene has CDR1 GTSNPN and CDR2 SVGIG (reference sequence). The CDR3 is 16 amino acids. Trimming took 0 bases from V and 4 from J; bases not matched to a gene: 11. CDR3 nucleotides: TGTGCCTGGAGTGTAATCGCGGGACAGCCTCTCTATGGCTACACCTTC. Amino acids: CAWSVIAGQPLYGYTF.

Written as DNA, the CDR3 is TGTGCCAGCAGGATGTCACACACCTACACTGAAGCTTTCTTT. Protein product: CASRMSHTYTEAFF. The rearrangement uses TRBV28 and TRBJ1-1, with D hard to call. Trimming removed 6 bases from V and 3 bases from J, with 14 bases in between. The CDR3 has 14 amino acids. CDR1 MDHEN and CDR2 SYDVKM come from the germline V gene.

The rearrangement links TRBV4-3 to TRBJ2-2, with TRBD1 as a possible D gene (5 bases). The CDR3 has 16 amino acids. Between the trimmed V and J ends, which lost 1 base and 6 bases, there was a span of 15 bases. Germline-derived CDR1 and CDR2 are LGHNA and YSLEER. Written as DNA, the CDR3 is TGCGCCAGCAGCCAAGTGCACAGAGTGGGGCCCGGGGAGCTGTTTTTT. Translation: CASSQVHRVGPGELFF.